This T cell receptor beta chain was identified during a study of shared clonotypes between healthy human individuals. Libraries were prepared by immunoSEQ multiplex PCR; TCRdb keeps only in-frame clonotypes and omits some of them. The sample contains a few hundred thousand clones, almost 97% of which appear only once. V was cut by 5 bases and J by 4 bases, with 17 bases left in between. Germline V gives CDR1 GTSNPN, CDR2 SVGIG (reference sequence). This CDR3 comprises 14 residues. The chain joins TRBV30 to TRBJ1-2; D may be TRBD1 (5 bases). This TCR was sampled from a woman in her 30s in good health. The specimen sequenced was naive CD4+ T cells sorted from blood. This sample's subset: CD45RA+ positively selected. Here the CDR3 DNA reads TGTGCCTGGTCTATCCCGGGACTTTCCTATGGCTACACCTTC. It specifies CAWSIPGLSYGYTF.